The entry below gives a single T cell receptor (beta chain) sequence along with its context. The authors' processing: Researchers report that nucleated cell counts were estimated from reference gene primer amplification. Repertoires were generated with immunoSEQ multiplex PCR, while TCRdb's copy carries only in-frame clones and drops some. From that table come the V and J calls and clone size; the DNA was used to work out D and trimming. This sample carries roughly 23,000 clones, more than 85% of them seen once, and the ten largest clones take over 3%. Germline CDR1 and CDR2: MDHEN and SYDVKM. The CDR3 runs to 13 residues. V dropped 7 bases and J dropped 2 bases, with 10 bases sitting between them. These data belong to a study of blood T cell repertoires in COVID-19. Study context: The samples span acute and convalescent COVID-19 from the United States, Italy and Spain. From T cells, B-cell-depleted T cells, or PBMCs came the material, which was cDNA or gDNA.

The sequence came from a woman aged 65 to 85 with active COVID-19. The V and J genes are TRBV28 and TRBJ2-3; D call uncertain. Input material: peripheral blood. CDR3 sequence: CASKIAYTDTQYF. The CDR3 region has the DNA TGTGCCAGCAAGATTGCGTACACAGATACGCAGTATTTT.